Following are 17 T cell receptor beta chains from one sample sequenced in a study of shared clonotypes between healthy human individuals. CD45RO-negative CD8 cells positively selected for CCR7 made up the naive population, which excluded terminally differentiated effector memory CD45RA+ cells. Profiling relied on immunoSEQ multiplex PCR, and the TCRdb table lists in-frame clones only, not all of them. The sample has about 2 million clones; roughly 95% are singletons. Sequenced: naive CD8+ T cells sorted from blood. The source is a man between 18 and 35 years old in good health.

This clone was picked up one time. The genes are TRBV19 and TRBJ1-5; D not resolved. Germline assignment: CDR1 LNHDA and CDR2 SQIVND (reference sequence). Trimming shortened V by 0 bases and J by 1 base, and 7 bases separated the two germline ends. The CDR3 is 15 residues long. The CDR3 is CASSIDIGSNQPQHF. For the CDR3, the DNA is TGTGCCAGTAGTATAGATATCGGAAGCAATCAGCCCCAGCATTTT. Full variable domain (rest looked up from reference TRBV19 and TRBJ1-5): DGGITQSPKYLFRKEGQNVTLSCEQNLNHDAMYWYRQDPGQGLRLIYYSQIVNDFQKGDIAEGYSVSREKKESFPLTVTSAQKNPTAFYLCASSIDIGSNQPQHFGDGTRLSIL.

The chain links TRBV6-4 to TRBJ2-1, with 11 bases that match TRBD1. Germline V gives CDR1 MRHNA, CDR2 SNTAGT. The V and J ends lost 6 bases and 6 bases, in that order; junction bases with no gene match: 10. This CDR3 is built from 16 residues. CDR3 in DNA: TGTGCCAGCAGCTACCTAGGACAGGGGGCGATCAATGAGCAGTTCTTC. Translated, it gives CASSYLGQGAINEQFF.

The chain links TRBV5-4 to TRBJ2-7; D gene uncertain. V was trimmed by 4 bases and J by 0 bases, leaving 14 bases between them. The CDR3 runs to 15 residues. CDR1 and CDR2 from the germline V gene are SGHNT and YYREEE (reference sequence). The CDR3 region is CASSLGALSSYEQYF. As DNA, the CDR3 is TGTGCCAGCAGCCTTGGAGCACTTAGCTCCTACGAGCAGTACTTC.

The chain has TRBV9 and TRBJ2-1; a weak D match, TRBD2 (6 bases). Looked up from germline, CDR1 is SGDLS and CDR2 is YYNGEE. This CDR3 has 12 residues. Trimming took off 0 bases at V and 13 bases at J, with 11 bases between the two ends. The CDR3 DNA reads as TGTGCCAGCAGCGTAGCGGGCGGGGATCAGTTCTTC. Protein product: CASSVAGGDQFF.

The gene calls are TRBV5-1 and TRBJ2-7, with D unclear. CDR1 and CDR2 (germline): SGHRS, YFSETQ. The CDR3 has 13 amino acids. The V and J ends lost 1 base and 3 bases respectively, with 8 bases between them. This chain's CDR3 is CASSLYGLYEQYF. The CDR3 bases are TGCGCCAGCAGCTTGTACGGCCTCTACGAGCAGTACTTC.

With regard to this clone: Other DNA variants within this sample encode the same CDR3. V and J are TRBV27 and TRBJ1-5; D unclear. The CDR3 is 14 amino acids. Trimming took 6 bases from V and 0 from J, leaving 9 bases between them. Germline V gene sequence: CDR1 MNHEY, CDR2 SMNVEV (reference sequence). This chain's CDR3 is CASRPSGSNQPQHF. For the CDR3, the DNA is TGTGCCAGCAGACCATCAGGTAGCAATCAGCCCCAGCATTTT.

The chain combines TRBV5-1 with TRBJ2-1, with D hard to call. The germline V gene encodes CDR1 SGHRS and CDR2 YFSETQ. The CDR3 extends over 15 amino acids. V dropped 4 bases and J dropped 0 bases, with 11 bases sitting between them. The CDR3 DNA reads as TGCGCCAGCAGCGGCGGTCGTGGCTCCTACAATGAGCAGTTCTTC. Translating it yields CASSGGRGSYNEQFF.

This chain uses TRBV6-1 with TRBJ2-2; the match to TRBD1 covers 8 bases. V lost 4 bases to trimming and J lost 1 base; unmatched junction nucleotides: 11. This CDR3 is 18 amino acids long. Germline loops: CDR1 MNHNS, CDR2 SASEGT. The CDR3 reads CASSGGQAYSLNTGELFF. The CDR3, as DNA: TGTGCCAGCAGTGGGGGACAGGCTTACTCCCTGAACACCGGGGAGCTGTTTTTT.

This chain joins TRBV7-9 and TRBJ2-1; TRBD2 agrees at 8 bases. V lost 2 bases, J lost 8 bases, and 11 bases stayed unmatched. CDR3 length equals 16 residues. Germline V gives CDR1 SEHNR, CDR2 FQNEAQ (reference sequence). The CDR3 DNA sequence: TGTGCCAGCAGCTTATCCGCGGCAGCGGGAGACCATGAGCAGTTCTTC. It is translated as CASSLSAAAGDHEQFF.

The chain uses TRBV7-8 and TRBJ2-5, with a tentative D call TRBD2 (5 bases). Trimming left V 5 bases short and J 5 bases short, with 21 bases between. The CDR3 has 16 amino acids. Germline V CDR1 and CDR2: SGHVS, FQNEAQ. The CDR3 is CASSPSLVGVRETQYF. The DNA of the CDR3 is TGTGCCAGCAGCCCTTCCCTCGTGGGAGTGAGGGAGACCCAGTACTTC.

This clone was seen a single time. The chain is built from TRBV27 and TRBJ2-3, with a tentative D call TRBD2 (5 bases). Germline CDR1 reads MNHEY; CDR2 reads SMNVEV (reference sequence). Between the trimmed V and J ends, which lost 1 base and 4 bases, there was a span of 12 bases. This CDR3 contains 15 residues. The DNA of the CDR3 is TGTGCCAGCAGTTTATGGTCGGGAATGTCAGATACGCAGTATTTT. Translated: CASSLWSGMSDTQYF.

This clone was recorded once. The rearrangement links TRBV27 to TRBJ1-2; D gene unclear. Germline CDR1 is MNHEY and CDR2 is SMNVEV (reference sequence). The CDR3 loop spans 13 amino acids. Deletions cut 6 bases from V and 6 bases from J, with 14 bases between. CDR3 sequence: CASRPSGWDGYTF. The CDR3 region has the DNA TGTGCCAGCAGGCCCTCAGGATGGGATGGCTACACCTTC.

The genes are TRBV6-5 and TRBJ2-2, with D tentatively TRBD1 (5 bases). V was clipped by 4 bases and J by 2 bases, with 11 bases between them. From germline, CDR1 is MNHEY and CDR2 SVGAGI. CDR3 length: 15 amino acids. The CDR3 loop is CASSSLRENTGELFF. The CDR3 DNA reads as TGTGCCAGCAGTTCCCTCAGGGAAAACACCGGGGAGCTGTTTTTT.

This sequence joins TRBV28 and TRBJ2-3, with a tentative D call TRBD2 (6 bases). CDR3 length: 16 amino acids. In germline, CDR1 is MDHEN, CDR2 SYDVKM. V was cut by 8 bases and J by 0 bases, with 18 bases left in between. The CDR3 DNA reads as TGTGCCAGCCGTAAGGCTCGGGAGATAAGCACAGATACGCAGTATTTT. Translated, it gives CASRKAREISTDTQYF. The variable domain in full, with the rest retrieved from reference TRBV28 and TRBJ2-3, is DVKVTQSSRYLVKRTGEKVFLECVQDMDHENMFWYRQDPGLGLRLIYFSYDVKMKEKGDIPEGYSVSREKKERFSLILESASTNQTSMYLCASRKAREISTDTQYFGPGTRLTVL.

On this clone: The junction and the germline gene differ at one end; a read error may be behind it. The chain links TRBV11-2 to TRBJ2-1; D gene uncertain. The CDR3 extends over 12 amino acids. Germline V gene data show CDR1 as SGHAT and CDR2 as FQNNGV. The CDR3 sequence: CAGSLGPSQQFF. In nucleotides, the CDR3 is TGTGCCGGCAGCCTCGGGCCATCTCAGCAGTTCTTC.

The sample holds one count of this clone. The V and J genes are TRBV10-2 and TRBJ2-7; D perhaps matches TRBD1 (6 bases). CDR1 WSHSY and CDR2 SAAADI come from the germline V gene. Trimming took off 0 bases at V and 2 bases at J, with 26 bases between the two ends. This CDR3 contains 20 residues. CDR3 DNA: TGCGCCAGCAGTGAGTCGGGGGCAGGGCTCGCTAGAACAGATGCCTACGAGCAGTACTTC. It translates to CASSESGAGLARTDAYEQYF.

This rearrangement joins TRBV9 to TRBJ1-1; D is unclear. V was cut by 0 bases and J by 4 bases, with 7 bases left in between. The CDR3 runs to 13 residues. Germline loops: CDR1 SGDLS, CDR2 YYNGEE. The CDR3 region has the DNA TGTGCCAGCAGCGTAGCTCCGCCCACTGAAGCTTTCTTT. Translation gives CASSVAPPTEAFF.